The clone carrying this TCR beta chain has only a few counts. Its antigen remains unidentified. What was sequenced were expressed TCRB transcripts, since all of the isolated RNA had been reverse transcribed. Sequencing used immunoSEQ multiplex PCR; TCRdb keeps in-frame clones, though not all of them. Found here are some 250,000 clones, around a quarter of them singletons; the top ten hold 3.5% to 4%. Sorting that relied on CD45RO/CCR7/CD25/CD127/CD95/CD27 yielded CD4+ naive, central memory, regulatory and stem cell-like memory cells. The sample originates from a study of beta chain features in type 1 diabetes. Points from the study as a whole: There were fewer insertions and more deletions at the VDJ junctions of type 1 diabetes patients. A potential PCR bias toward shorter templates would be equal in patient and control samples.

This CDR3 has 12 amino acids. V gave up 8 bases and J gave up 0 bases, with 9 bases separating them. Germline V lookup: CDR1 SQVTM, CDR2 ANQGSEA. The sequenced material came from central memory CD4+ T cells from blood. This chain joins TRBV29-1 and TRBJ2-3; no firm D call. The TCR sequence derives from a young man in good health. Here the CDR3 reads CSIKDSTDTQYF. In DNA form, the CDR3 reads TGCAGCATAAAGGACAGCACAGATACGCAGTATTTT.